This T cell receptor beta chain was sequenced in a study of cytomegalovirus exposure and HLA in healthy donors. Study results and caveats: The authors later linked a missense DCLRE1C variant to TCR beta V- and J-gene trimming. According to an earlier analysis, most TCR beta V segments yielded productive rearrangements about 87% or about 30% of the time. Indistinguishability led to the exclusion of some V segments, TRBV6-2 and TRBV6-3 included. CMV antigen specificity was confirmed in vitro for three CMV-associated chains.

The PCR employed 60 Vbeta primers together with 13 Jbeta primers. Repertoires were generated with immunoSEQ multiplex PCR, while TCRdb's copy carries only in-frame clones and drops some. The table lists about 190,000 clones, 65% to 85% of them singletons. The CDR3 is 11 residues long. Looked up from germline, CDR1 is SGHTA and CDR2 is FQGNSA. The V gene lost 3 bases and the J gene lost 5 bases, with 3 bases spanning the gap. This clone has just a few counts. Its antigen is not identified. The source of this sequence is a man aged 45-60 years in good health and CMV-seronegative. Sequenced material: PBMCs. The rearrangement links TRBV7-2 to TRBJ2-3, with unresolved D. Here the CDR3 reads CASSFGDTQYF. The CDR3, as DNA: TGTGCCAGCAGCTTCGGAGATACGCAGTATTTT.